This T cell receptor beta chain stems from a study of somatic mutations in cytotoxic T cells in rheumatoid arthritis. Study-level results: The largest CD8+ clone made up over 20% of CD8+ cells in about an eighth of the 65 patients.

The ends lost 4 bases at V and 8 bases at J; junction bases unmatched: 8. The germline CDR1 and CDR2 sequences are SGHDT and YYEEEE. This CDR3 is 13 amino acids long. The table lists this clone with a few counts. Its specificity is not known. Produced via immunoSEQ multiplex PCR; TCRdb's table is partial and in-frame only. Altogether 6,700 or so clones are present, roughly three quarters being singletons, with the ten largest covering around 40%. Sequences were obtained from CD8+ T cells sorted from blood. The receptor comes from a man aged 40-50 years in good health. The chain carries TRBV5-6 and TRBJ1-2; 7 bases align to TRBD1. This CDR3 reads CASSPDRVGGYTF. In DNA, the CDR3 is TGTGCCAGCAGCCCCGACAGGGTAGGCGGCTACACCTTC.